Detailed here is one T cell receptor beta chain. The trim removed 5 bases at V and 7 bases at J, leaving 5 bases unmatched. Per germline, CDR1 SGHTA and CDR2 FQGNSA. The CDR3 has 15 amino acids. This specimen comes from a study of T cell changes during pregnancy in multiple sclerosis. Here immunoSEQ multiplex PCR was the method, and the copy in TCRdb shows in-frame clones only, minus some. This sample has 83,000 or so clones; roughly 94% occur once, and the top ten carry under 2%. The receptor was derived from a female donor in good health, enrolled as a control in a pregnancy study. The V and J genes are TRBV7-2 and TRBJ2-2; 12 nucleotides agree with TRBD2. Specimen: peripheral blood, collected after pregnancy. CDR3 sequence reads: CASSLTSGGIGELFF. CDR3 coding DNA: TGTGCCAGCAGCCTCACTAGCGGGGGGATCGGGGAGCTGTTTTTT.